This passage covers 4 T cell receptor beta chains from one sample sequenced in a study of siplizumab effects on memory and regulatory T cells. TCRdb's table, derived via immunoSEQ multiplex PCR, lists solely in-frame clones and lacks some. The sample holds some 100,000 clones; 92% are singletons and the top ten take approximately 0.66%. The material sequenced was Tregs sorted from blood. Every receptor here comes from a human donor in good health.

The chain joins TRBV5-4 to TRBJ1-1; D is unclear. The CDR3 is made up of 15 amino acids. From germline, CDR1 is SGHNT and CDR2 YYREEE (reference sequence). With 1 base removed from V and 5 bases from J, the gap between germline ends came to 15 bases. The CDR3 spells CASSLSAPRGTEAFF. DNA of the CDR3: TGTGCCAGCAGCTTGTCGGCCCCTCGGGGTACTGAAGCTTTCTTT.

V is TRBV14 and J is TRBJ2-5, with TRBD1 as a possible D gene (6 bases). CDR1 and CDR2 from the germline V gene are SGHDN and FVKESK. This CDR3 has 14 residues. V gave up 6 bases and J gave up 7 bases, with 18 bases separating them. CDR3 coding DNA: TGTGCCAGCAGTCAAAGGGGGTCAAGTGGGACCCAGTACTTC. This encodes CASSQRGSSGTQYF.

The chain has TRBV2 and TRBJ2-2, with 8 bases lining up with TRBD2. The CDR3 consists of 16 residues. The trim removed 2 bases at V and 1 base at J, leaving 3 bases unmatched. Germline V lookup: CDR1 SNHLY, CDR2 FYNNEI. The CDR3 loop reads CASSELGLVNTGELFF. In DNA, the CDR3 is TGTGCCAGCAGTGAACTGGGACTAGTGAACACCGGGGAGCTGTTTTTT.

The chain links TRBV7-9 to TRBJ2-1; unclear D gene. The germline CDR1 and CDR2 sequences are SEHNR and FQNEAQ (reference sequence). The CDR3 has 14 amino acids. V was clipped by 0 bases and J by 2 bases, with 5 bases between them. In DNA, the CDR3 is TGTGCCAGCAGCTTAGCCTCTGCCTACAATGAGCAGTTCTTC. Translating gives CASSLASAYNEQFF.